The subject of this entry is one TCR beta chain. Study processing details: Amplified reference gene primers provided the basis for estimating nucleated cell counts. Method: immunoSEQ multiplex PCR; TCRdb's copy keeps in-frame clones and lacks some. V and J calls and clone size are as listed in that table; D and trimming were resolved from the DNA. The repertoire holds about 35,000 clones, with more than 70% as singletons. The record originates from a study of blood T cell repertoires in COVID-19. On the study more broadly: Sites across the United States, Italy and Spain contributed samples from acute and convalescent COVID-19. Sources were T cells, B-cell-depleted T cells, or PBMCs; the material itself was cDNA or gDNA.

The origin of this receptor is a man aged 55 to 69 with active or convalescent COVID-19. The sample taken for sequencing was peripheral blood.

The CDR3 region has the DNA TGTGCCAGCACCCACGCAGGCTCAAACAATGAGCAGTTCTTC. Protein product: CASTHAGSNNEQFF. The rearrangement uses TRBV27 and TRBJ2-1; D call uncertain. Germline loops: CDR1 MNHEY, CDR2 SMNVEV (reference sequence). V dropped 7 bases and J dropped 5 bases, with 15 bases sitting between them. This CDR3 has 14 amino acids.